Included here is one T cell receptor beta chain sequence, with context. The data derive from a study of beta chain features in type 1 diabetes. Study in general: Sorted cells examined across all samples numbered around 110,000,000.

The investigators reverse transcribed all of the isolated RNA, so they sequenced expressed TCRB transcripts. The protocol was immunoSEQ multiplex PCR, while the TCRdb copy is restricted to in-frame clones and leaves out a portion. The sample yields around 400,000 clones, about 15% seen once. V lost 7 bases, J lost 7 bases, and 6 bases stayed unmatched. This CDR3 is 15 amino acids long. CDR1 and CDR2 from the germline V gene are MDHEN and SYDVKM. The sequence was obtained from a woman between 18 and 30 years old in good health. The specimen sequenced was naive CD4+ T cells from blood. The genes are TRBV28 and TRBJ2-1; 14 bases match TRBD2. The CDR3 DNA follows: TGTGCCAGCACCACCAGGACTAGCGGGAGGAATGAGCAGTTCTTC. Protein product: CASTTRTSGRNEQFF. Full variable domain (remainder filled in from reference TRBV28 and TRBJ2-1): DVKVTQSSRYLVKRTGEKVFLECVQDMDHENMFWYRQDPGLGLRLIYFSYDVKMKEKGDIPEGYSVSREKKERFSLILESASTNQTSMYLCASTTRTSGRNEQFFGPGTRLTVL.